This passage covers 28 T cell receptor beta chains from one sample sequenced in a study of blood T cell repertoires in COVID-19. Profiling relied on immunoSEQ multiplex PCR, and the TCRdb table lists in-frame clones only, not all of them. Of approximately 170,000 clones listed, 70% to 90% are singletons. The sample consisted of peripheral blood. The receptors stem from a woman aged 65 to 85 with acute or convalescent COVID-19.

V and J are TRBV11-1 and TRBJ2-7, with a tentative D call TRBD2 (6 bases). The V gene's germline CDR1 is SGHAT and CDR2 FQDESV (reference sequence). V dropped 6 bases and J dropped 2 bases, with 17 bases sitting between them. This CDR3 contains 15 residues. The CDR3 sequence is CASSLGQGGTYEQYF. The CDR3 nucleotides read TGTGCCAGCAGTCTAGGGCAGGGAGGTACCTACGAGCAGTACTTC.

V and J are TRBV28 and TRBJ1-5; 9 bases match TRBD1. The germline V gene encodes CDR1 MDHEN and CDR2 SYDVKM. CDR3 length: 15 residues. The V segment lost 7 bases and the J segment 6 bases; nucleotides outside the gene matches: 10. The CDR3, as DNA: TGTGCCAGCACCCGGGGACAGGGAAGGAGTCAGCCCCAGCATTTT. This sequence encodes CASTRGQGRSQPQHF.

In this sample, this clone turned up a few times. The gene calls are TRBV18 and TRBJ1-4, with 8 bases identical to TRBD1. Germline V gives CDR1 KGHSH, CDR2 LQKENI. Trimming took 4 bases from V and 4 from J; bases not matched to a gene: 8. This CDR3 has 16 amino acids. The chain's CDR3 is CASSLGTGGFNEKLFF. The CDR3, as DNA: TGTGCCAGCTCACTGGGGACAGGCGGCTTTAATGAAAAACTGTTTTTT.

The gene calls are TRBV6-2 or TRBV6-3 and TRBJ2-5; perhaps TRBD2 as D (5 bases). The CDR3 has 15 residues. Trimming took 2 bases from V and 1 from J, leaving 11 bases between them. The germline V gene encodes CDR1 MNHEY and CDR2 SVGEGT. The CDR3 loop is CASSYGLGSQETQYF. The DNA of the CDR3 is TGTGCCAGCAGTTACGGGCTAGGGAGCCAAGAGACCCAGTACTTC.

The chain carries TRBV19 and TRBJ1-2; D is perhaps TRBD1 (6 bases). The CDR3 extends over 13 amino acids. Trimming shortened V by 5 bases and J by 3 bases, and 10 bases separated the two germline ends. Germline V gene lookup returns CDR1 LNHDA and CDR2 SQIVND (reference sequence). The CDR3, as DNA: TGTGCCAGTAGTTCAGGGGACGACTATGGCTACACCTTC. Protein sequence: CASSSGDDYGYTF.

V gene TRBV15 combines with J gene TRBJ2-1; 10 bases agree with TRBD1. There are 16 residues in the CDR3. Germline V CDR1 and CDR2: LNHNV, YYDKDF (reference sequence). J was trimmed by 4 bases and V by 2 bases; bases with no gene match: 5. CDR3 residues: CATSRWLDRGYNEQFF. As DNA, the CDR3 is TGTGCCACCAGCAGATGGCTGGACAGGGGGTACAATGAGCAGTTCTTC.

This chain's CDR3 is CASSQGIETGSYEQYF. CDR3 in DNA: TGCGCCAGCAGCCAAGGTATTGAGACAGGATCCTACGAGCAGTACTTC. V is TRBV4-3 and J is TRBJ2-7; the D gene is possibly TRBD1 (6 bases). The V gene's germline CDR1 is LGHNA and CDR2 YSLEER. This CDR3 spans 16 amino acids. V was trimmed by 1 base and J by 1 base, leaving 14 bases between them.

The rearrangement links TRBV4-1 to TRBJ1-5, with 7 bases matching TRBD1. The length of the CDR3 is 15 residues. Germline CDR1 is MGHRA and CDR2 is YSYEKL. Trimming removed 4 bases from V and 2 bases from J; junction bases left unmatched: 5. This CDR3 is CASSPGTVGNQPQHF. The DNA of the CDR3 is TGCGCCAGCAGCCCTGGGACAGTCGGCAATCAGCCCCAGCATTTT.

In DNA, the CDR3 is TGTGCCAGCAGCTTAGCCGGCGGCAGGGCCCACACCGGGGAGCTGTTTTTT. Protein: CASSLAGGRAHTGELFF. The V call is TRBV7-9, the J call TRBJ2-2; a weak D match, TRBD1 (5 bases). Trimming cost V 0 bases and J 3 bases, with 14 bases left between them. The CDR3 extends over 17 amino acids. CDR1 and CDR2 (germline): SEHNR, FQNEAQ (reference sequence).

This chain uses TRBV18 with TRBJ1-3; D is ambiguous. Germline V gene lookup returns CDR1 KGHSH and CDR2 LQKENI. The CDR3 spans 16 residues. Trimming shortened V by 4 bases and J by 0 bases, and 13 bases separated the two germline ends. In DNA form, the CDR3 reads TGTGCCAGCTCACTAGAACGGAGAAGCTCTGGAAACACCATATATTTT. Residues: CASSLERRSSGNTIYF.

The rearrangement joins TRBV5-1 to TRBJ1-2, with a weak D call TRBD1 (5 bases). This CDR3 region has 18 residues. V was trimmed by 1 base and J by 4 bases, leaving 23 bases between them. Looked up from germline, CDR1 is SGHRS and CDR2 is YFSETQ. CDR3: CASSLLPHATDPTYGYTF. The DNA of the CDR3 is TGCGCCAGCAGCTTGCTACCCCACGCGACAGACCCTACCTATGGCTACACCTTC.

The chain recombines TRBV7-2 with TRBJ2-1, with 11 bases identical to TRBD1. The germline V gene encodes CDR1 SGHTA and CDR2 FQGNSA. Trimming removed 2 bases from V and 7 bases from J; junction bases left unmatched: 7. The CDR3 covers 16 residues. The CDR3 protein is CASSLSGTGGKNEQFF. The CDR3 coding sequence is TGTGCCAGCAGCTTAAGTGGGACAGGGGGTAAGAATGAGCAGTTCTTC.

This clone was seen a few times. The sample carries other DNA sequences with the same CDR3. CDR3 in amino acids: CASSEGTDYGYTF. CDR3 bases: TGTGCCAGCAGTGAAGGGACTGACTATGGCTACACCTTC. The chain combines TRBV2 with TRBJ1-2; D is ambiguous. Germline CDR1 SNHLY, CDR2 FYNNEI. The CDR3 spans 13 residues. V was trimmed by 1 base and J by 3 bases, leaving 6 bases between them.

The genes are TRBV11-2 and TRBJ1-1, with D unclear. The ends were cut back, 1 base at V and 7 bases at J, with 10 bases in the middle. Germline V lookup: CDR1 SGHAT, CDR2 FQNNGV. There are 13 residues in the CDR3. In DNA form, the CDR3 reads TGTGCCAGCAGCTTAGGGAGTACTTTTGAAGCTTTCTTT. Translation gives CASSLGSTFEAFF.

The chain combines TRBV12-3 or TRBV12-4 with TRBJ1-1, with 7 bases matching TRBD1. With V trimmed by 4 bases and J by 8 bases, 7 bases remained unmatched. This CDR3 region has 13 residues. CDR3 sequence reads: CASSSRPGQEAFF. The CDR3 nucleotides read TGTGCCAGCAGTTCGCGCCCGGGACAGGAAGCTTTCTTT.

The genes are TRBV24-1 and TRBJ2-1; 7 bases fit TRBD1. V trimming: 3 bases; J trimming: 8 bases; junction bases outside the gene matches: 9. Germline V lookup: CDR1 KGHDR, CDR2 SFDVKD. CDR3 length: 15 residues. CDR3 amino acids: CATSDNFDRDHEQFF. DNA for the CDR3: TGTGCCACCAGTGATAACTTTGACAGGGACCATGAGCAGTTCTTC.

The V call is TRBV27, the J call TRBJ2-1; TRBD2 matches 13 bases. The V segment lost 4 bases and the J segment 8 bases; nucleotides outside the gene matches: 5. Germline CDR1 is MNHEY and CDR2 is SMNVEV (reference sequence). This CDR3 is built from 15 residues. CDR3 DNA sequence: TGTGCCAGCAGTTCCGGGACTAGCGGGATGGATGAGCAGTTCTTC. It is translated as CASSSGTSGMDEQFF.

The chain employs TRBV9 and TRBJ1-2; 12 bases are a match to TRBD1. The J segment lost 9 bases and the V segment lost 3 bases, leaving 9 bases of the junction unmatched. This CDR3 has 15 residues. Looked up from germline, CDR1 is SGDLS and CDR2 is YYNGEE. The CDR3 is CASSAGGQGAFSYTF. Here the CDR3 DNA reads TGTGCCAGCAGCGCTGGGGGACAGGGGGCTTTTAGCTACACCTTC.

A single count supports this clone. CDR3 sequence: CASTGLKRAYNEQFF. The CDR3 DNA follows: TGTGCCAGCACGGGGCTCAAGCGGGCATACAATGAGCAGTTCTTC. V is TRBV5-4 and J is TRBJ2-1, with D tentatively TRBD2 (6 bases). This CDR3 has 15 amino acids. Looked up from germline, CDR1 is SGHNT and CDR2 is YYREEE (reference sequence). Between the trimmed V and J ends, which lost 6 bases and 4 bases, there was a span of 17 bases.

CDR3 in amino acids: CASSRTGTGDWNEQFF. The CDR3 DNA is TGTGCCAGCAGCCGCACCGGGACAGGGGATTGGAATGAGCAGTTCTTC. The chain is built from TRBV4-2 and TRBJ2-1; 10 bases are shared with TRBD1. The germline CDR1 and CDR2 sequences are LGHNA and YNFKEQ. With V trimmed by 4 bases and J by 7 bases, 10 bases remained unmatched. The CDR3 has 16 amino acids.

The chain employs TRBV27 and TRBJ2-1; TRBD2 aligns across 14 bases. CDR3 size: 15 residues. Germline V lookup: CDR1 MNHEY, CDR2 SMNVEV (reference sequence). The V and J ends lost 3 bases and 7 bases, in that order; junction bases with no gene match: 2. In DNA form, the CDR3 reads TGTGCCAGCAGTTTGGGGACTAGCGGGAGTAATGAGCAGTTCTTC. This encodes CASSLGTSGSNEQFF.

The V and J genes are TRBV4-2 and TRBJ1-1; D remains unclear. The ends were cut back, 0 bases at V and 6 bases at J, with 11 bases in the middle. Germline V gene lookup returns CDR1 LGHNA and CDR2 YNFKEQ. The CDR3 has 14 amino acids. The CDR3 protein is CASSQDEAIPEAFF. CDR3 nucleotides: TGTGCCAGCAGCCAAGATGAAGCGATACCTGAAGCTTTCTTT.

This clone was counted between two and nine times. The gene calls are TRBV20-1 and TRBJ2-1; 7 bases align to TRBD2. CDR3 length equals 13 residues. Germline values: CDR1 DFQATT, CDR2 SNEGSKA (reference sequence). With V trimmed by 3 bases and J by 2 bases, 1 base remained unmatched. This chain's CDR3 is CSASGRAYNEQFF. The CDR3 DNA is TGCAGTGCTAGTGGGAGGGCCTACAATGAGCAGTTCTTC.

The genes are TRBV4-2 and TRBJ2-1; 12 bases agree with TRBD1. Germline CDR1 is LGHNA and CDR2 is YNFKEQ. The CDR3 sequence is 18 residues long. V shed 1 base and J 7 bases; nucleotides not matched to a gene: 11. CDR3 region: CASSQAYRDRGPQNEQFF. CDR3 sequence (DNA): TGTGCCAGCAGCCAAGCTTACCGGGACAGGGGGCCTCAAAATGAGCAGTTCTTC.

The rearrangement joins TRBV6-6 to TRBJ2-3; the D gene is possibly TRBD2 (5 bases). The CDR3 spans 18 residues. Germline CDR1 and CDR2: MNHNY and SVGAGI (reference sequence). Trimming pared 5 bases from V and 1 base from J, leaving 22 bases between. The DNA for the CDR3 is TGTGCCAGCAGTCTCAGGCACCCCGGGATGGTGGGCACAGATACGCAGTATTTT. The encoded protein is CASSLRHPGMVGTDTQYF.

This clone has only a few counts. V usage is TRBV14 and J usage is TRBJ1-1; 7 bases agree with TRBD1. This CDR3 is built from 13 residues. Germline CDR1 is SGHDN and CDR2 is FVKESK. V shed 3 bases, J shed 6 bases, and the junction held 4 bases outside the gene matches. The CDR3 protein is CASSQTGFAEAFF. The CDR3 DNA reads as TGTGCCAGCAGCCAGACAGGGTTCGCTGAAGCTTTCTTT.

The chain links TRBV11-2 to TRBJ2-7; 9 bases align to TRBD1. The length of the CDR3 is 15 residues. V dropped 8 bases and J dropped 4; count of bases not matched to a gene: 12. The germline CDR1 and CDR2 sequences are SGHAT and FQNNGV. The CDR3 nucleotides are TGTGCCAGCTCAAAGTGGGGACAGGGAGATTACGAGCAGTACTTC. This gives the protein CASSKWGQGDYEQYF.

The chain carries TRBV11-2 and TRBJ1-2; D possibly corresponds to TRBD1 (6 bases). V was cut by 5 bases and J by 6 bases, with 19 bases left in between. The CDR3 contains 15 residues. Germline CDR1 reads SGHAT; CDR2 reads FQNNGV. As DNA, the CDR3 is TGTGCCAGCAGCCCTGGGGCAGGGGTAAGGAATGGCTACACCTTC. It specifies CASSPGAGVRNGYTF.